This T cell receptor (beta chain) was documented in a study of Tregs in tolerant kidney transplant recipients. Looked up from germline, CDR1 is LNHDA and CDR2 is SQIVND (reference sequence). V was shortened by 4 bases and J by 8 bases, with 17 bases between the two germline ends. There are 14 residues in the CDR3. Study-level points and caveats: The most relevant donor-specific Treg TCRbeta repertoire apparently came from expansion with activated donor B cells.

Assay used: immunoSEQ multiplex PCR; TCRdb lists only in-frame clones, some missing. The data show over 50,000 clones, 83% seen once. A word on this clone: Its antigen is currently unknown.

Material for sequencing was CD4+ T cells from blood. This chain connects TRBV19 to TRBJ1-2, with a weak D call TRBD1 (6 bases). This receptor was identified in a human donor in good health. The CDR3 sequence is CASSRRGVRIGYTF. CDR3 in DNA: TGTGCCAGTAGTAGAAGGGGGGTTCGGATCGGCTACACCTTC.